The entry that follows covers one T cell receptor beta chain sequence. Its antigen is still unknown. Naive CD45RA+ and memory CD45RA-negative subsets were split from CD4+ cells. This specimen belongs to a study of shared clonotypes between healthy human individuals. Study in general: Donors were a couple of women and a few men aged 18 to 49. Study-wide findings and caveats: Clonotypes not shared had lower generation probabilities than those common to all four donors.

The CDR3 extends over 17 amino acids. Trimming cost V 4 bases and J 0 bases, with 19 bases left between them. Germline loops: CDR1 SEHNR, CDR2 FQNEAQ (reference sequence). Some clones are missing from TCRdb's copy, which holds only in-frame ones; the method was immunoSEQ multiplex PCR. This table has 2 million to 2.5 million clones, roughly 94% appearing once. The chain joins TRBV7-9 to TRBJ2-7; D ambiguous. The sequence was obtained from a man between 18 and 35 years old in good health. Sequences were obtained from naive CD4+ T cells sorted from blood. Regarding subset: CD45RA+ positively selected. This CDR3 reads CASSSPSLGPASYEQYF. The CDR3, as DNA: TGTGCCAGCAGCTCCCCGTCTCTCGGTCCAGCCTCCTACGAGCAGTACTTC.